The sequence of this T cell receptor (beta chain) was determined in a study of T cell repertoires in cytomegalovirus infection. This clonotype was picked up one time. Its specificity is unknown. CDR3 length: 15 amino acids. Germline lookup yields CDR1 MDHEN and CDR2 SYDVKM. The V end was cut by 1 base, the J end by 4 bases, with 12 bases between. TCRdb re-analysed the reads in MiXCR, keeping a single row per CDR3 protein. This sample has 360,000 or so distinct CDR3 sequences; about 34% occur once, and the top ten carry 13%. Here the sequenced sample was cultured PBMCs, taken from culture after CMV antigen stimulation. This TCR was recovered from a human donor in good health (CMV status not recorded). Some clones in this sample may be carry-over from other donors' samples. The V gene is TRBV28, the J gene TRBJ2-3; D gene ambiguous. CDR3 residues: CASSLYSLGSDTQYF. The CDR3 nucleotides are TGTGCCAGCAGTTTATACTCCCTGGGCTCAGATACGCAGTATTTT.